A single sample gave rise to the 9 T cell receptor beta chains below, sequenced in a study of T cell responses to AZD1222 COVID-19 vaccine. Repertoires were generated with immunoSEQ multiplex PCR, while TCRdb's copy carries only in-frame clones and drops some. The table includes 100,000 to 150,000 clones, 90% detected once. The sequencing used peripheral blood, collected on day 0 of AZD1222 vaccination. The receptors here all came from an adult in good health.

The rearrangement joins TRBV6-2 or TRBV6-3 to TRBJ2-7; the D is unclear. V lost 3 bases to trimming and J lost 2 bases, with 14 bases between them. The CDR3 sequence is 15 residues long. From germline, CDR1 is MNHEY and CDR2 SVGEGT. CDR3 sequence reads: CASSYFSQKTYEQYF. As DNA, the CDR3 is TGTGCCAGCAGTTATTTTTCCCAGAAAACCTACGAGCAGTACTTC.

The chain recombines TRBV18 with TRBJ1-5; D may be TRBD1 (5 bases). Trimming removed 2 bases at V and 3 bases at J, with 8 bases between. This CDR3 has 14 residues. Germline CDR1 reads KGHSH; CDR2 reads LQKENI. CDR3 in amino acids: CASSPGANNQPQHF. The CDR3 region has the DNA TGTGCCAGCTCACCAGGGGCGAACAATCAGCCCCAGCATTTT. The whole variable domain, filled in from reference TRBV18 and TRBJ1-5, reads NAGVMQNPRHLVRRRGQEARLRCSPMKGHSHVYWYRQLPEEGLKFMVYLQKENIIDESGMPKERFSAEFPKEGPSILRIQQVVRGDSAAYFCASSPGANNQPQHFGDGTRLSIL.

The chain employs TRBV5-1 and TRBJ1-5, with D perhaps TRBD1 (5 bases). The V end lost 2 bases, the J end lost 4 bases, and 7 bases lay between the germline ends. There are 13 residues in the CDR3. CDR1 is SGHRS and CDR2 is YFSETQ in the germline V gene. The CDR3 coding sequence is TGCGCCAGCAGCTTTCCAGGGAATCAGCCCCAGCATTTT. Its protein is CASSFPGNQPQHF.

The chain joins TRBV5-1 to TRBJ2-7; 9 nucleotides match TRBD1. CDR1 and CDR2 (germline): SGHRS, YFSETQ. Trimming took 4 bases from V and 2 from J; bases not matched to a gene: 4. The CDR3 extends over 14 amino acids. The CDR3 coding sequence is TGCGCCAGCAGCCGCGGGACAGGGCCCTACGAGCAGTACTTC. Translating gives CASSRGTGPYEQYF.

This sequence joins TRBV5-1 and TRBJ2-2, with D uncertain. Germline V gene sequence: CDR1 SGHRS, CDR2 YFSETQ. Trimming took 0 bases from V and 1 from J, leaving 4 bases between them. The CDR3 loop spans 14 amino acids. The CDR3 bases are TGCGCCAGCAGCTTGGCCGGGAACACCGGGGAGCTGTTTTTT. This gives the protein CASSLAGNTGELFF.

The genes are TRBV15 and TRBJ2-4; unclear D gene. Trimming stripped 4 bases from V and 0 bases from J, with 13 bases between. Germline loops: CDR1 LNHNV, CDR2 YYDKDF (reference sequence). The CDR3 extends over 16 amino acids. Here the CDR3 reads CATSTATQLAKNIQYF. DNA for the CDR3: TGTGCCACCAGCACGGCGACACAATTAGCCAAAAACATTCAGTACTTC.

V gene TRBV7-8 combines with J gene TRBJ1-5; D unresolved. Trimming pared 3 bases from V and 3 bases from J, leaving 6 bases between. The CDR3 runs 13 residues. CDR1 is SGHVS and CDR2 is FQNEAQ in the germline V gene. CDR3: CASSFAVNQPQHF. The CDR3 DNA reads TGTGCCAGCAGCTTTGCAGTCAATCAGCCCCAGCATTTT.

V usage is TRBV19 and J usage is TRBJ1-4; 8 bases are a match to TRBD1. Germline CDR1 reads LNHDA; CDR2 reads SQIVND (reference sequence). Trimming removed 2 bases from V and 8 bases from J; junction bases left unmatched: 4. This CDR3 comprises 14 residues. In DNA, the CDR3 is TGTGCCAGTAGTATACAGGGGGCATCGGAAAAACTGTTTTTT. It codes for CASSIQGASEKLFF.

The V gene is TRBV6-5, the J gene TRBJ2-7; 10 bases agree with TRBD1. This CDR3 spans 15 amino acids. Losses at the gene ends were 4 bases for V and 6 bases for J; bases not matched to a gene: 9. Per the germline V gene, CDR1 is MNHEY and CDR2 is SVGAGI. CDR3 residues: CASSSYRDRGSEQYF. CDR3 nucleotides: TGTGCCAGCAGTTCTTACCGGGACAGGGGCTCCGAGCAGTACTTC.